This record concerns one TCR beta chain sequence. Its antigen is not known. The data originate from a study of shared clonotypes between healthy human individuals. This CDR3 spans 17 amino acids. Trimming took 1 base from V and 0 from J, leaving 13 bases between them. CDR1 SGHAT and CDR2 FQNNGV come from the germline V gene. Positive CCR7 selection of CD45RO-negative cells yielded the naive CD8 cells, and terminally differentiated effector memory CD45RA+ cells were excluded. Recent acute infections and vaccinations were absent in the healthy HIV-negative adult donors. The authors split each subset's genomic DNA evenly across several immunoSEQ plates. Here immunoSEQ multiplex PCR was the method, and the copy in TCRdb shows in-frame clones only, minus some. The sample records about 2 million clones, about 95% being singletons. Study results and caveats: Sequencing depth was expected to affect clonotype sharing among donors. Memory subsets had estimated richness that was generally smaller than that of naive subsets.

The rearrangement links TRBV11-2 to TRBJ1-3; a weak D match, TRBD1 (6 bases). Sequencing was carried out using naive CD8+ T cells sorted from blood. The clonotype was recovered from a man younger than 30 in good health. The chain's CDR3 is CASSLGGPGPSGNTIYF. The CDR3 nucleotides are TGTGCCAGCAGCTTAGGGGGGCCGGGACCCTCTGGAAACACCATATATTTT.